This is a list of T cell receptor beta chains from one sample in a study of CD8+ T cells in alopecia areata. Here immunoSEQ multiplex PCR was the method, and the copy in TCRdb shows in-frame clones only, minus some. The table includes 100,000 to 150,000 clones, approximately 49% detected once. The sample here was CD8+ T cells sorted from blood, taken at week 0. The receptors come from a human donor with alopecia areata. Both conserved end residues are part of each CDR3. A D gene is named only where the DNA matches it firmly. Clone size is shown for a subset of rows, as once, few, many or a class of expanded clone.

TRBV30	many	TRBD1	TRBJ1-1	TGTGCCTGGGGGACAGGGGCCGAAGCTTTCTTT	CAWGTGAEAFF
TRBV6-5	NA	NA	TRBJ2-7	TGTGCCAGCAGTTATCAGGGTTCGAACGAGCAGTACTTC	CASSYQGSNEQYF
TRBV2	few	TRBD1	TRBJ1-4	TGTGCCAGCAGACCTGGACAGGGGGCTATTGAAAAACTGTTTTTT	CASRPGQGAIEKLFF
TRBV2	few	TRBD1	TRBJ2-7	TGTGCCAGCAAGTCTACGGACAGGAGATTCTACGAGCAGTACTTC	CASKSTDRRFYEQYF
TRBV5-1	NA	TRBD2	TRBJ2-3	TGCGCCAGCAGCTTGAGGCTAGCGGGCGCCGGGGGGACGCAGTATTTT	CASSLRLAGAGGTQYF
TRBV2	few	TRBD1	TRBJ1-5	TGTGCCAGCAGTGATGGACAGGTTAGCAATCAGCCCCAGCATTTT	CASSDGQVSNQPQHF
TRBV5-1	once	TRBD1	TRBJ2-5	TGCGCCAGCAGCTTGCAGCTCGTGGTCCTGGACAGGGGGTACCAAGAGACCCAGTACTTC	CASSLQLVVLDRGYQETQYF
TRBV4-1	NA	TRBD2	TRBJ2-3	TGCGCCAGCAGCTCCAGAACTAGCGGGGGCACAGATACGCAGTATTTT	CASSSRTSGGTDTQYF
TRBV5-6	NA	NA	TRBJ2-7	TGTGCCAGCAGACCGCAGGGGGGTGGAGAGCAGTACTTC	CASRPQGGGEQYF
TRBV29-1	NA	NA	TRBJ2-1	TGCAGCGCCCAGGAGTCGGTAGCGGAAAACAATGAGCAGTTCTTC	CSAQESVAENNEQFF
TRBV5-1	NA	TRBD1	TRBJ2-1	TGCGCCAGCAGCTCCGCCTCGGACAGGCGGTACAATGAGCAGTTCTTC	CASSSASDRRYNEQFF
TRBV27	NA	NA	TRBJ1-5	TGTGCCAGCAGTTTGGCCTTCAGCAATCAGCCCCAGCATTTT	CASSLAFSNQPQHF
TRBV7-2	NA	TRBD1	TRBJ1-4	TGTGCCAGCAGCTATGGGGACAGTGAAAAACTGTTTTTT	CASSYGDSEKLFF
TRBV27	few	NA	TRBJ1-6	TGTGCCAGCAGTCCGAGACCAGCGGCGGCCTATAATTCACCCCTCCACTTT	CASSPRPAAAYNSPLHF
TRBV5-6	NA	NA	TRBJ1-1	TGTGCCAGCAGCTTGGAGCGGAGTCCGAACACTGAAGCTTTCTTT	CASSLERSPNTEAFF